This T cell receptor (beta chain) is drawn from a study of blood T cell repertoires in COVID-19. Study as a whole: Acute and convalescent COVID-19 samples came from the United States, Italy and Spain. In each case, the material was cDNA or gDNA derived from T cells, B-cell-depleted T cells, or PBMCs.

The protocol was immunoSEQ multiplex PCR, while the TCRdb copy is restricted to in-frame clones and leaves out a portion. The sample consists of around 200,000 clones, more than 80% of them appearing once. The CDR3 loop spans 15 amino acids. V was clipped by 5 bases and J by 4 bases; unmatched bases: 6. Germline loops: CDR1 LNHDA, CDR2 SQIVND (reference sequence). V is TRBV19 and J is TRBJ2-3; 10 nucleotides match TRBD1. The sequence came from a human donor in a cohort sampled during active COVID-19. The sequenced sample was peripheral blood. Here the CDR3 DNA reads TGTGCCAGTAGTGCTACCGGGACAGGGGCAGATACGCAGTATTTT. This translates into CASSATGTGADTQYF.